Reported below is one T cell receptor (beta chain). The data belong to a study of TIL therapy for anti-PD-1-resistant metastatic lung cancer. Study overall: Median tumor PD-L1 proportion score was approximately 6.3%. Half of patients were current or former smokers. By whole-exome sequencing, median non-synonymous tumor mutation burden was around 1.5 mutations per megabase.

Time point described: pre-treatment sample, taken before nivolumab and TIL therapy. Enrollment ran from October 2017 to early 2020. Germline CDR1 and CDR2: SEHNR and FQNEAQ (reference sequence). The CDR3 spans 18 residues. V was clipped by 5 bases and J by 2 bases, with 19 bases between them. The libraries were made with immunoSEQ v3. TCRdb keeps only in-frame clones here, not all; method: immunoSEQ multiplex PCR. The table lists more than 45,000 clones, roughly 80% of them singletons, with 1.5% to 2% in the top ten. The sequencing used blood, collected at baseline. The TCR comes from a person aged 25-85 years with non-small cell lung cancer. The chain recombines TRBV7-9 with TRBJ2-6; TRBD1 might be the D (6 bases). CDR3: CASSGRGSPRAGANVLTF. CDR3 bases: TGTGCCAGCAGCGGCAGGGGTTCCCCTAGGGCTGGGGCCAACGTCCTGACTTTC.